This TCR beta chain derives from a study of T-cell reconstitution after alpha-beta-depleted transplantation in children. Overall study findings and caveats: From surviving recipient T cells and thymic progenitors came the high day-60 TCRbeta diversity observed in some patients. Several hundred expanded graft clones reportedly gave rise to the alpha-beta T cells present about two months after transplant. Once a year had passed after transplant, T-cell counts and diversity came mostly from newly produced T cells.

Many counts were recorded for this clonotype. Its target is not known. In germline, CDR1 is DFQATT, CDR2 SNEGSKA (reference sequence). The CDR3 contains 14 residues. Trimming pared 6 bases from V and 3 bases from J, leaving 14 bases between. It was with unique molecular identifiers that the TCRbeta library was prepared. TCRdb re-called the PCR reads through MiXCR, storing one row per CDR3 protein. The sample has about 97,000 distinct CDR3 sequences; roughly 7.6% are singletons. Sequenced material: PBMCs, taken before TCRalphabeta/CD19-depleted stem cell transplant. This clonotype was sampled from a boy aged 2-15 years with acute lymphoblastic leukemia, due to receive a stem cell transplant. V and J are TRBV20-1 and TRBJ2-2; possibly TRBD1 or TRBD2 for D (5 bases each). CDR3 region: CSALLRGDTGELFF. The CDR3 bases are TGCAGTGCCCTCCTTAGGGGAGACACCGGGGAGCTGTTTTTT.